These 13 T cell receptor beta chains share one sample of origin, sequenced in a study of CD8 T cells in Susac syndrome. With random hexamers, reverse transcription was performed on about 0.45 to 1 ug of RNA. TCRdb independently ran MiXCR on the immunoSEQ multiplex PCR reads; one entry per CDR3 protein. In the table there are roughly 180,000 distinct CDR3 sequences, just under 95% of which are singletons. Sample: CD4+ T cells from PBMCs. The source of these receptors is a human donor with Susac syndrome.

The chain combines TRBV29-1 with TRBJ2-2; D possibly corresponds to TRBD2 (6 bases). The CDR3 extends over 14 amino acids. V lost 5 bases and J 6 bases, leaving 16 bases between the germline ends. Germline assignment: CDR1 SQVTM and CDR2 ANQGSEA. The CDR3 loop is CSVRSGVVSGELFF. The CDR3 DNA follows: TGCAGCGTTCGATCGGGAGTCGTTTCCGGGGAGCTGTTTTTT.

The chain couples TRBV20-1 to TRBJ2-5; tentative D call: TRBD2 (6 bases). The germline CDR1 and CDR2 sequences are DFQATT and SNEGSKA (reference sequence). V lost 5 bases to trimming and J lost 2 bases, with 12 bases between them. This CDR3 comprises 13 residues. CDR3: CSALGGRQETQYF. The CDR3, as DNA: TGCAGTGCTTTGGGGGGTCGGCAAGAGACCCAGTACTTC.

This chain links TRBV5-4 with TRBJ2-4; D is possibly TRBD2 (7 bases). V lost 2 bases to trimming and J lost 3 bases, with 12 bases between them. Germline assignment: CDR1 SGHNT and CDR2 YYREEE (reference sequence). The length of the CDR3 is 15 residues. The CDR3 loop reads CASSFEGGLKNIQYF. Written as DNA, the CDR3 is TGTGCCAGCAGCTTTGAGGGGGGGCTCAAAAACATTCAGTACTTC.

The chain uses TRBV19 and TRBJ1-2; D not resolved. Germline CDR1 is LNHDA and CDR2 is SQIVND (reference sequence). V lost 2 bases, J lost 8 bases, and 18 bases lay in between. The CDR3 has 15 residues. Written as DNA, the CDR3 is TGTGCCAGTAGTATACTACGGTCCGGTGATGAAGGCTACACCTTC. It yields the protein CASSILRSGDEGYTF.

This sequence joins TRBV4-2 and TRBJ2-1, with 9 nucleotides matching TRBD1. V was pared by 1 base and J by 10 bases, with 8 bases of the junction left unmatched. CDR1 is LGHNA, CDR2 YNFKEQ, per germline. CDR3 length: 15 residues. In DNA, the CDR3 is TGTGCCAGCAGCCAAGGGACAGGGGAAGCTCGCGAGCAGTTCTTC. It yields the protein CASSQGTGEAREQFF.

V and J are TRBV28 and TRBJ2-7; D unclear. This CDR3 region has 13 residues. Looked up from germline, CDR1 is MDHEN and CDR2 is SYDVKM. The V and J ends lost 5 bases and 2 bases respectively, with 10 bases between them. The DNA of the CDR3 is TGTGCCAGCAGTAAAATGGGCCCCTACGAGCAGTACTTC. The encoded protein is CASSKMGPYEQYF.

CDR3 loop: CSANYAPGLAGDEQYF. As DNA, the CDR3 is TGCAGTGCAAATTATGCACCGGGACTAGCGGGAGACGAGCAGTACTTC. The V gene is TRBV20-1, the J gene TRBJ2-7; 14 bases are shared with TRBD2. The CDR3 covers 16 residues. CDR1 is DFQATT, CDR2 SNEGSKA, per germline (reference sequence). Trimming removed 6 bases from V and 5 bases from J; junction bases left unmatched: 12.

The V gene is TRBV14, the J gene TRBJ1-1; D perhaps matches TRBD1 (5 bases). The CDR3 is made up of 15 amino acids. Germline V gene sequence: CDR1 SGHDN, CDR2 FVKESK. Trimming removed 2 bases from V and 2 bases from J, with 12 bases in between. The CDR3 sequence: CASSQNWGGNTEAFF. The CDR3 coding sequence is TGTGCCAGCAGCCAAAACTGGGGGGGAAACACTGAAGCTTTCTTT. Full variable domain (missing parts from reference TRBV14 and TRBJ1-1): EAGVTQFPSHSVIEKGQTVTLRCDPISGHDNLYWYRRVMGKEIKFLLHFVKESKQDESGMPNNRFLAERTGGTYSTLKVQPAELEDSGVYFCASSQNWGGNTEAFFGQGTRLTVV.

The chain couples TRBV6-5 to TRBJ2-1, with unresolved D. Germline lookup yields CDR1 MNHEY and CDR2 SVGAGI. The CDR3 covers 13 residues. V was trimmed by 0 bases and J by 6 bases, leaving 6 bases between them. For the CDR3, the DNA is TGTGCCAGCAGTTACTCGATAGTCAATGAGCAGTTCTTC. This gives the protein CASSYSIVNEQFF.

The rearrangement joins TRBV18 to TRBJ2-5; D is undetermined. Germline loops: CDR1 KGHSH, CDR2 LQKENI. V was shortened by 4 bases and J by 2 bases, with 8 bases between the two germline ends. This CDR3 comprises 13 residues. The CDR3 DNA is TGTGCCAGCTCACTATCAACACAAGAGACCCAGTACTTC. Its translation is CASSLSTQETQYF.

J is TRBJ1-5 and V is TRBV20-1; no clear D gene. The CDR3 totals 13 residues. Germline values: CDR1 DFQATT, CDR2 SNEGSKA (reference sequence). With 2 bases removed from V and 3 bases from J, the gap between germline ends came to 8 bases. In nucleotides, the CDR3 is TGCAGTGCTAGACCCGGGCCCAATCAGCCCCAGCATTTT. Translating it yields CSARPGPNQPQHF.

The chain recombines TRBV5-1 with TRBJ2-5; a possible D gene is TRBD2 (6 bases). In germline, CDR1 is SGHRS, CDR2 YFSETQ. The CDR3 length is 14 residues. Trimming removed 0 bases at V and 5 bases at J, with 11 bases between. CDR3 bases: TGCGCCAGCAGCTTGGGGGCGGGGACCGAGACCCAGTACTTC. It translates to CASSLGAGTETQYF.

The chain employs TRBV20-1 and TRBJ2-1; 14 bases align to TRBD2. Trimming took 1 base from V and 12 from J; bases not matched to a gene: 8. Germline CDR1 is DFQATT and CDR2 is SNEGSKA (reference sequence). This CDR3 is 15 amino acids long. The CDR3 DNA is TGCAGTGCTAGAGCCGGGACTAGCGGGAGAGTTCGGCAGTTCTTC. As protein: CSARAGTSGRVRQFF.